This T cell receptor (beta chain) emerged from a study of T cell responses to AZD1222 COVID-19 vaccine. Sequencing was performed with immunoSEQ multiplex PCR; in TCRdb, only in-frame clones are kept and a portion is missing. This sample has about 120,000 clones; 90% occur once, and the top ten carry about 4.3%. This clone appeared once. What it binds is not known. Study observations and caveats: None of the repertoires were sampled until the peak T cell response had passed. Unmutated variant regions reportedly attract nearly half of all spike-specific TCRs. Females outnumbered males among donors, who were mostly white British; clonal diversity was possibly underestimated. Spike-specific TCR breadth and depth both grew after two AZD1222 doses.

The germline V gene encodes CDR1 MDHEN and CDR2 SYDVKM. The V end lost 1 base, the J end lost 2 bases, and 5 bases lay between the germline ends. This CDR3 region has 13 residues. V and J are TRBV28 and TRBJ2-5; D not certain. This sample comprised peripheral blood, obtained on day 0 of MenACWY control vaccination. The receptor was derived from an adult in good health. The CDR3 sequence is CASSLSGQETQYF. CDR3 DNA: TGTGCCAGCAGTTTATCCGGGCAAGAGACCCAGTACTTC.